This T cell receptor (beta chain) is drawn from a study of neurological immune-mediated disorders (dated by TCRdb to the late 2010s). For the study in its entirety: Peripheral blood TCR-beta repertoires from patients with HTLV-I-associated myelopathy (HAM/TSP), patients with multiple sclerosis, and healthy controls were compared in the study using UMI-based sequencing. The approximately 100 TCR-beta libraries included longitudinal samples, technical triplicates and paired sorted CD4+ and CD8+ T-cell subsets alongside PBMC samples. The cohort was made up of approximately 65 subjects, consisting of some 15 HAM/TSP patients, 35 or so multiple sclerosis patients and around 20 healthy controls.

cDNA was synthesized by template-switch 5'RACE using a primer with a 10-nucleotide random unique molecular identifier that tagged each TCR transcript. Every sequencing run yielded over 200 million TCR-beta sequences covering 15-18 subjects. The RNeasy kit was used to extract total RNA. The KAPA Real-time Library Amplification kit was used to amplify TCR-beta VDJ regions with primers for the TCR constant region and the 5'RACE anchor. A first PCR added sample indexes and Illumina adaptors, after which a second PCR increased the library yield. After purification with Ampure beads, the TCR product of roughly 650 bp was size-selected on a 2% E-gel SizeSelection system. Before pooling, library quality was checked on a Bioanalyzer, concentration was measured with Qubit, and libraries were quantified with the Kapa Library Quantification kit. An Illumina HiSeq 2500 sequenced the libraries paired-end 2 x 150 bp. To increase sequence diversity, roughly 24-31% phiX was spiked into each library pool. Per the original workflow: Quality-filtered reads were processed with the UMI-based MiGEC pipeline, which removed over 75% of raw TCR sequences during error correction. IMGT germline references were used for aligning VDJ genes, and each clonotype was defined as a unique CDR3 amino acid sequence together with its V-J genes. Clonal expansion, Shannon diversity, and CDR3 relatedness (CalcPairwiseDistances, ClusterSamples) were evaluated with VDJtools, and phylogenetic trees were built with CLCbio workbench. Clones with at least 8 unique UMIs were defined as expanded, with this threshold being based on coefficient-of-variation modelling across technical triplicates. TCRdb cleaned the public reads at Q25 with fastp, built clones with MiXCR and kept in-frame beta chains. When rows share a CDR3 protein, they turn into one entry using the most common DNA and genes. The V and J calls and clone size are TCRdb's, not the authors'. The sample records roughly 56,000 distinct CDR3 sequences, about an eighth of which are singletons. The ten largest clones represent over 1.5% of the sample.

Points the paper makes about the study in general: Expanded clones from different subjects shared no identical CDR3 amino acid sequences, which suggests that TCR-beta repertoires were private in all groups. TCR clonal expansion was highest in HAM/TSP patients and lowest in MS patients, with MS patients falling below even healthy controls.

Blood bank volunteers in Maryland, USA served as the healthy controls. For the unsorted PBMC libraries, 2 million PBMCs were stored in RNAlater at -80 degrees C until RNA extraction and were used to generate the libraries. Peripheral blood underwent Ficoll-Hypaque density gradient centrifugation to isolate PBMCs, which were then cryopreserved in liquid nitrogen. This clonotype was recorded many times. Its antigen is still unknown. No much larger clone exists at a distance of one base, and base qualities are not known. This receptor was obtained from a man between 60 and 70 years old in good health. The material sequenced was PBMCs.

The nucleotide sequence is TGTGCCAGCAGCTTAGTACAGGGGTATAGGGGGAATGAGCAGTTCTTC. It specifies CASSLVQGYRGNEQFF. The sequence links TRBV7-2 to TRBJ2-1, with 7 bases aligning to TRBD1. The CDR3 holds 16 amino acids from the cysteine to the phenylalanine. CDR3 DNA only is kept here, 48 bases in frame from base 1. Sequences SGHTA (CDR1) and FQGNSA (CDR2) are obtained from the germline V gene. Trimming removed 1 base from V and 7 bases from J; the gene matches leave 10 bases unexplained.